These T cell receptor beta chains were read from a single sample in a study of cytomegalovirus exposure and HLA in healthy donors. Only in-frame clones appear in the TCRdb table, and some are missing; sequencing was by immunoSEQ multiplex PCR. Of about 200,000 clones listed, more than 65% were seen once; the top ten hold 1.5% to 2%. Sequenced input: PBMCs. Receptor source: a woman in her twenties or thirties in good health and CMV-seronegative. The CDR3 runs from the conserved cysteine through the conserved F or W. The order of the fields is V gene, CDR3 length, D gene, clone size, J gene, CDR3 DNA, CDR3 protein. D genes are given only for firm matches. The size field is filled for only some rows; it gives once, few, many or a size class.

v_gene: TRBV18; len: 14; d_gene: NA; abundance: NA; j_gene: TRBJ1-4; CDR3nt: TGTGCCAGCTCACGGCGGGGGGAAAATGAAAAACTGTTTTTT; CDR3aa: CASSRRGENEKLFF
v_gene: TRBV4-3; len: 13; d_gene: NA; abundance: NA; j_gene: TRBJ2-7; CDR3nt: TGCGCCAGCAGCCAAGCTCGGGCCTACGAGCAGTACTTC; CDR3aa: CASSQARAYEQYF
v_gene: TRBV30; len: 16; d_gene: NA; abundance: NA; j_gene: TRBJ2-6; CDR3nt: TGTGCCAGAAGCCGAAGGGGGTCGGCTGGGGCCAACGTCCTGACTTTC; CDR3aa: CARSRRGSAGANVLTF
v_gene: TRBV13; len: 14; d_gene: NA; abundance: NA; j_gene: TRBJ2-7; CDR3nt: TGTGCCAGCAGCTTAGCGGGAACGATCCACGAGCAGTACTTC; CDR3aa: CASSLAGTIHEQYF
v_gene: TRBV19; len: 15; d_gene: NA; abundance: NA; j_gene: TRBJ2-7; CDR3nt: TGTGCCAGTAGTATGGGTAAAGGGGTAGCCTACGAGCAGTACTTC; CDR3aa: CASSMGKGVAYEQYF
v_gene: TRBV10-3; len: 14; d_gene: NA; abundance: NA; j_gene: TRBJ1-1; CDR3nt: TGTGCCATCAGTGAGGGACAGCCAAACACTGAAGCTTTCTTT; CDR3aa: CAISEGQPNTEAFF
v_gene: TRBV15; len: 15; d_gene: NA; abundance: NA; j_gene: TRBJ2-1; CDR3nt: TGTGCCACCAGCCCAGGGCCCGGGTACTACAATGAGCAGTTCTTC; CDR3aa: CATSPGPGYYNEQFF
v_gene: TRBV10-2; len: 13; d_gene: NA; abundance: few; j_gene: TRBJ2-7; CDR3nt: TGCGCCAGCAGGGAGACAGGAGCCTACGAGCAGTACTTC; CDR3aa: CASRETGAYEQYF
v_gene: TRBV5-1; len: 15; d_gene: NA; abundance: NA; j_gene: TRBJ2-5; CDR3nt: TGCGCCAGCAGCTTCGAGGGAGGCCAGGTTTCGGCCCAGTACTTC; CDR3aa: CASSFEGGQVSAQYF
v_gene: TRBV7-2; len: 17; d_gene: TRBD2; abundance: NA; j_gene: TRBJ2-3; CDR3nt: TGTGCCAGCAGCCTGGGACTAGCGGGGTTTAACACAGATACGCAGTATTTT; CDR3aa: CASSLGLAGFNTDTQYF
v_gene: TRBV5-1; len: 15; d_gene: TRBD1; abundance: NA; j_gene: TRBJ1-4; CDR3nt: TGCGCCAGCAGCTTGGGAGGACAGGGACAGGAAAAACTGTTTTTT; CDR3aa: CASSLGGQGQEKLFF
v_gene: TRBV6-6; len: 12; d_gene: NA; abundance: NA; j_gene: TRBJ1-1; CDR3nt: TGTGCCAGCAGAATTACAGGGACCGAAGCTTTCTTT; CDR3aa: CASRITGTEAFF
v_gene: TRBV5-1; len: 16; d_gene: TRBD1; abundance: NA; j_gene: TRBJ2-5; CDR3nt: TGCGCCAGCAGCCGCCTCGGGACAGAGTTACAAGAGACCCAGTACTTC; CDR3aa: CASSRLGTELQETQYF
v_gene: TRBV9; len: 15; d_gene: NA; abundance: few; j_gene: TRBJ1-3; CDR3nt: TGTGCCAGCAGCGTAGTCGAGGGTAGAGTAAACACCATATATTTT; CDR3aa: CASSVVEGRVNTIYF
v_gene: TRBV5-1; len: 14; d_gene: NA; abundance: NA; j_gene: TRBJ2-7; CDR3nt: TGCGCCAGCAGCTTGGCTTGGGGGGACTACGAGCAGTACTTC; CDR3aa: CASSLAWGDYEQYF
v_gene: TRBV7-9; len: 13; d_gene: NA; abundance: NA; j_gene: TRBJ1-5; CDR3nt: TGTGCCAGCAGCCCTCTACGGAATCAGCCCCAGCATTTT; CDR3aa: CASSPLRNQPQHF
v_gene: TRBV5-1; len: 15; d_gene: TRBD1; abundance: few; j_gene: TRBJ1-1; CDR3nt: TGCGCCAGCAGCTTAGGGACAGGGGGCAACACTGAAGCTTTCTTT; CDR3aa: CASSLGTGGNTEAFF
v_gene: TRBV5-4; len: 16; d_gene: NA; abundance: NA; j_gene: TRBJ2-5; CDR3nt: TGTGCCAGCAGCTTGGAGGCGGGCCTGTACCAAGAGACCCAGTACTTC; CDR3aa: CASSLEAGLYQETQYF
v_gene: TRBV14; len: 13; d_gene: NA; abundance: few; j_gene: TRBJ1-2; CDR3nt: TGTGCCAGCAGCCAAGTGGGGGCATATGGCTACACCTTC; CDR3aa: CASSQVGAYGYTF
v_gene: TRBV9; len: 16; d_gene: TRBD1; abundance: NA; j_gene: TRBJ1-1; CDR3nt: TGTGCCAGCAGCGCACTTAACAGGGGGTGGAACACTGAAGCTTTCTTT; CDR3aa: CASSALNRGWNTEAFF
v_gene: TRBV2; len: 13; d_gene: NA; abundance: few; j_gene: TRBJ2-7; CDR3nt: TGTGCCAGCAGTTACAGAGACTACTACGAGCAGTACTTC; CDR3aa: CASSYRDYYEQYF
v_gene: TRBV6-5; len: 14; d_gene: NA; abundance: NA; j_gene: TRBJ1-2; CDR3nt: TGTGCCCATTTTGACCTCGTAGGAGGTTATGGCTACACCTTC; CDR3aa: CAHFDLVGGYGYTF
v_gene: TRBV18; len: 13; d_gene: NA; abundance: few; j_gene: TRBJ1-6; CDR3nt: TGTGCCAGCTCGACCGCGGAGGCATCACCCCTCCACTTT; CDR3aa: CASSTAEASPLHF
v_gene: TRBV5-1; len: 17; d_gene: NA; abundance: NA; j_gene: TRBJ2-3; CDR3nt: TGCGCCAGCAGCTCAAACAACAAGGGGGGGGGTCCAGATACGCAGTATTTT; CDR3aa: CASSSNNKGGGPDTQYF
v_gene: TRBV29-1; len: 15; d_gene: NA; abundance: once; j_gene: TRBJ2-5; CDR3nt: TGCAGCGGCACGACCGGGACTTCCTCTCGGGAGACCCAGTACTTC; CDR3aa: CSGTTGTSSRETQYF
v_gene: TRBV11-2; len: 15; d_gene: TRBD2; abundance: NA; j_gene: TRBJ2-5; CDR3nt: TGTGCCAGCAGCTTACCTAGCGGGGTCCAAGAGACCCAGTACTTC; CDR3aa: CASSLPSGVQETQYF
v_gene: TRBV19; len: 14; d_gene: NA; abundance: NA; j_gene: TRBJ1-2; CDR3nt: TGTGCCAGTAGTATTTGGGGCTTTGACTATGGCTACACCTTC; CDR3aa: CASSIWGFDYGYTF
v_gene: TRBV5-7; len: 15; d_gene: NA; abundance: NA; j_gene: TRBJ1-1; CDR3nt: TGTGCCAGCAGCCAGGCTGGCACGTACCACACTGAAGCTTTCTTT; CDR3aa: CASSQAGTYHTEAFF
v_gene: TRBV10-3; len: 15; d_gene: TRBD1; abundance: NA; j_gene: TRBJ2-2; CDR3nt: TGTGCCATCAGAAGGACAGGGATCGACACCGGGGAGCTGTTTTTT; CDR3aa: CAIRRTGIDTGELFF
v_gene: TRBV6-1; len: 15; d_gene: TRBD1; abundance: NA; j_gene: TRBJ1-5; CDR3nt: TGTGCCAGCAGTACTCCGGGACAGGGGAATCAGCCCCAGCATTTT; CDR3aa: CASSTPGQGNQPQHF
v_gene: TRBV18; len: 12; d_gene: TRBD1; abundance: NA; j_gene: TRBJ1-2; CDR3nt: TGTGCCAGCTCACGGGACAGCTATGGCTACACCTTC; CDR3aa: CASSRDSYGYTF
v_gene: TRBV5-1; len: 15; d_gene: TRBD1; abundance: NA; j_gene: TRBJ2-5; CDR3nt: TGCGCCAGCAGCCTCGGACAGGGGGCTGTCGAGACCCAGTACTTC; CDR3aa: CASSLGQGAVETQYF